This T cell receptor (beta chain) was sequenced for a study of T-cell memory formation after mild COVID-19. Germline lookup yields CDR1 SEHNR and CDR2 FQNEAQ (reference sequence). The CDR3 runs to 15 residues. TCRdb fed the 5' RACE reads into MiXCR, producing one record per CDR3 protein. Here the sample spans around 33,000 distinct CDR3 sequences, about 21% being singletons. As to this clonotype: One junction end disagrees with the germline gene, perhaps due to a read error.

This receptor was identified in an adult who had mild COVID-19 (a few samples of this study predate the infection). Cell type and time point are not known. Sequenced material: PBMCs or a T cell subset sorted from them (not recorded which). This chain connects TRBV7-9 to TRBJ1-1; TRBD1 might be the D (6 bases). The CDR3 spells CSSSLLLGANTEAFF. CDR3 nucleotide sequence: TGTTCCAGCAGCTTACTACTGGGGGCCAACACTGAAGCTTTCTTT.